This T cell receptor beta chain is drawn from a study of T-cell reconstitution after alpha-beta-depleted transplantation in children. General observations from the study: At around two months after transplant, the alpha-beta T cells were reportedly derived from several hundred expanded clones that came from non-depleted graft cells. For some patients, TCRbeta diversity was high at day 60 because of recipient T cells and thymic progenitors that survived. Newly generated T cells supplied most T-cell counts and diversity one year post-transplant.

The library targeted TCRbeta and was prepared with unique molecular identifiers. Each CDR3 protein is one row after TCRdb ran MiXCR on the PCR reads. Here the sample spans a few hundred thousand distinct CDR3 sequences, under 15% being singletons. Germline V CDR1 and CDR2: SGHRS, YFSETQ. V shed 4 bases, J shed 2 bases, and the junction held 4 bases outside the gene matches. There are 14 residues in the CDR3. In regard to this clonotype: No antigen is known for it.

This chain joins TRBV5-1 and TRBJ2-5, with 8 bases matching TRBD1. The sample was PBMCs, mostly from graft donor cells, taken 360 days after TCRalphabeta/CD19-depleted stem cell transplant. The TCR comes from a male patient younger than 18 who had a stem cell transplant for acute myeloid leukemia, so the T cells may come from the graft donor. Here the CDR3 DNA reads TGCGCCAGCAGCGGAAGGGACAGGCAAGAGACCCAGTACTTC. It translates to CASSGRDRQETQYF.